This TCR beta chain appears in the sequencing data of a study of T cell responses to AZD1222 COVID-19 vaccine. Worth noting for this clone: Its antigen is not known.

Data came from immunoSEQ multiplex PCR; TCRdb stores just in-frame clones and leaves some out. The data hold 250,000 to 300,000 clones, with about 94% observed a single time. Trimming pared 2 bases from V and 6 bases from J, leaving 6 bases between. Germline values: CDR1 SGHDT, CDR2 YYEEEE. CDR3 length: 12 amino acids. Findings and limits, study-wide: After two AZD1222 doses, spike-specific TCR breadth and depth rose versus day 0. Researchers report vaccine-associated CD4 TCRs spanning spike, with dominance at 160-218 and 743-854. Regions left unmutated in variants are reportedly the target of nearly half of spike-specific TCRs.

The material sequenced was peripheral blood, taken 28 days after the second AZD1222 dose. The receptor was isolated from an adult who received the AZD1222 COVID-19 vaccine. This chain joins TRBV5-6 and TRBJ2-1; D is undetermined. For the CDR3, the DNA is TGTGCCAGCAGCTTAATCCTCAATGAGCAGTTCTTC. This gives the protein CASSLILNEQFF. The full variable domain, rest sourced from reference TRBV5-6 and TRBJ2-1, is DAGVTQSPTHLIKTRGQQVTLRCSPKSGHDTVSWYQQALGQGPQFIFQYYEEEERQRGNFPDRFSGHQFPNYSSELNVNALLLGDSALYLCASSLILNEQFFGPGTRLTVL.